The subject of this entry is one T cell receptor beta chain. Its specific antigen is unknown. The gene names and germline sequences given are murine. The read falls 4 residues short of the CDR3 end, and the missing part is taken from the germline J gene. Pooled mouse cutaneous lymph node cells were stained for CD4, CD8alpha, NKG2D, NKG2ACE and other markers, then sorted on a BD Influx. The data belong to a study of CD8+ T cells in alopecia areata (dated by TCRdb to between 2018 and 2020). Concerning the study at large: Skin from C3H/HeJ donors with spontaneous alopecia (roughly 6-12 months old) was grafted onto female C3H/HeJ recipients that were roughly 7-11 weeks old. In both human patients and the C3H/HeJ mouse model, the study applied high-throughput TCRbeta sequencing to look at T cell clonal expansion in alopecia areata. Human TCRbeta sequencing covered scalp tissue and sorted CD4+ and CD8+ peripheral blood T cells from patchy and totalis/universalis alopecia areata patients and healthy controls. Scalp clonality was compared among normal scalp (n=4), patchy alopecia areata scalp (n=8), and alopecia totalis/universalis scalp (n=8). RNA was extracted with the PAXgene miRNA kit for fixed scalp, the miRNeasy kit for PBMCs, and the RNeasy kit for mouse skin. Amplification of TCRbeta CDR3 regions was done by immunoSEQ multiplex PCR using 35 Vbeta forward primers and 13 Jbeta reverse primers. Beyond this particular receptor, the publication reports: Unlike mouse skin, where gammadelta T cells dominate, normal human skin contains resident alphabeta T cells that get sequenced too, which complicates analysis of the scalp TCR repertoire. Higher clonality and more expanded CD8+ clones were observed in lesional scalp than in normal scalp, particularly in alopecia totalis/universalis, a finding suggestive of antigenic drive. Shared TCR sequences between patients were less evident than in mice, which may be partly attributable to HLA diversity in the patient population.

The germline V gene yields GFQATS for CDR1 and STVNSAI for CDR2. From cysteine to phenylalanine, the CDR3 is 13 amino acids long. The DNA covers only part of the CDR3, 27 bases in frame from base 1. Receptors were amplified or captured by the immunoSEQ multiplex PCR assay. To provide template for TCR sequencing, every sample had RNA extracted and reverse transcribed into cDNA. First-strand cDNA was synthesized with SuperScript III using a 2:1 mix of oligo-dT and random hexamers. A synthetic immune receptor repertoire was used to assess amplification bias, and residual bias was removed computationally. Libraries were sequenced on Illumina HiSeq using 60 bp reads that covered the CDR3 and were read from J toward V. Concerning the study's data processing: Raw reads were preprocessed to remove errors, and CDR3 was defined according to IMGT conventions as the region from the conserved cysteine to phenylalanine. To get clonality, Shannon entropy was normalized by log2 of the number of productive unique TCRs and the result was subtracted from 1. Whether each scalp clone was CD4 or CD8 was inferred by checking scalp TCRbeta sequences against the CD4 and CD8 repertoires from sorted blood. TCRdb limited this immuneACCESS table to in-frame rearrangements with V and J called. A share of clones is missing; checked studies link under half to unresolved V genes, and the rest is unexplained. V, J and clone size derive from that table, while D and trimming were established from the DNA sequence. For this sample the table reports over 5,500 clones, with no clone seen just once. The ten largest make up over 25% of the sample.

The TCR sequence derives from a C3H/HeJ mouse with alopecia areata. This strain is of MHC haplotype H2-k. The V gene is TRBV20 and the J gene is TRBJ2-5; possibly the D gene is TRBD2, per 7 matching bases. The sequenced material came from CD8+ T cells sorted from a lymph node. The CDR3 protein sequence reads: CGATRGARDTQYF. CDR3 bases read: TGTGGTGCTACCCGGGGGGCGCGGGAC.